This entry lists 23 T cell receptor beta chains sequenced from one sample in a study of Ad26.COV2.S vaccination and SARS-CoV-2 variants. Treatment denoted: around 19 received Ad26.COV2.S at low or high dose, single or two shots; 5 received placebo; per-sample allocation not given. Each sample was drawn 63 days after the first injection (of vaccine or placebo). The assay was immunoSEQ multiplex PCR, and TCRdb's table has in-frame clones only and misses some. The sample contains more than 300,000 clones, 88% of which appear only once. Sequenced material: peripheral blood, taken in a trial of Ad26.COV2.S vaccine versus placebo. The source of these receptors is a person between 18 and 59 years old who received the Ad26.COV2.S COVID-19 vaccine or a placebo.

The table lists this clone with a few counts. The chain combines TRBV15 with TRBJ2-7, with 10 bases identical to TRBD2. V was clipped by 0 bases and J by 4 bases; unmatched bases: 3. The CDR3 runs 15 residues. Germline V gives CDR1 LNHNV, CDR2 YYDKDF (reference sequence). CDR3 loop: CATSREASGGYEQYF. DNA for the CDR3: TGTGCCACCAGCAGAGAGGCTAGCGGGGGATACGAGCAGTACTTC.

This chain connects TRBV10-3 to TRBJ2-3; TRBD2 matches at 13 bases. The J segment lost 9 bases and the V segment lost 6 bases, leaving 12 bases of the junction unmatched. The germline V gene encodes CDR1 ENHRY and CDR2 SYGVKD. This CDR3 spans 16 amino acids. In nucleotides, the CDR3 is TGTGCCATCAGCCTTACTAGCGGGAGGGCCGCTGGGACGCAGTATTTT. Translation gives CAISLTSGRAAGTQYF.

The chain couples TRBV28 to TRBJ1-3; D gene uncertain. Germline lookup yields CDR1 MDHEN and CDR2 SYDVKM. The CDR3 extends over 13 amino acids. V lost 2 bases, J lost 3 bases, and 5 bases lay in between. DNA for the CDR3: TGTGCCAGCAGTTTACCCGGTGGAAACACCATATATTTT. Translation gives CASSLPGGNTIYF.

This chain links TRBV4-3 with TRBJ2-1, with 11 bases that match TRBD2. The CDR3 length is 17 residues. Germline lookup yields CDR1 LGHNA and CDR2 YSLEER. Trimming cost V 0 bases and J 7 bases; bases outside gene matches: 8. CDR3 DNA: TGCGCCAGCAGCCAAGACATTTTAGCGGGAGGGCCTAATGAGCAGTTCTTC. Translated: CASSQDILAGGPNEQFF.

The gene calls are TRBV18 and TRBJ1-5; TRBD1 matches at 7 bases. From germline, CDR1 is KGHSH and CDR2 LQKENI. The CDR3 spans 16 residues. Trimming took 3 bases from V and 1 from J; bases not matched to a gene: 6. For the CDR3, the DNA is TGTGCCAGCTCACCCGAGGAGGGACAGAGCAATCAGCCCCAGCATTTT. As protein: CASSPEEGQSNQPQHF.

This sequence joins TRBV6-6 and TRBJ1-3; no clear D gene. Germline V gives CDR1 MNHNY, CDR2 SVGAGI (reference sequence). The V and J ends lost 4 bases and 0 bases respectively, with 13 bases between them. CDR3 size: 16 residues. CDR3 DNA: TGTGCCAGCAGTTTCGGCGGCCAATTCTCTGGAAACACCATATATTTT. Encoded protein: CASSFGGQFSGNTIYF.

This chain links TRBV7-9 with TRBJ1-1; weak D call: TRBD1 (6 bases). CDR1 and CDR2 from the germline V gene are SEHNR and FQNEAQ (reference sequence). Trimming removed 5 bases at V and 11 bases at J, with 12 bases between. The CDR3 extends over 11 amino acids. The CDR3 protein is CASSPDRWAFF. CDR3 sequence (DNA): TGTGCCAGCAGCCCCGACAGGTGGGCTTTCTTT.

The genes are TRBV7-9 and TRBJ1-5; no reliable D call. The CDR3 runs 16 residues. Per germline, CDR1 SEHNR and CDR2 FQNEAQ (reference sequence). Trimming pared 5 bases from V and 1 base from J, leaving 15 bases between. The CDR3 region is CASSPLRVKSNQPQHF. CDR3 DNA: TGTGCCAGCAGCCCCCTTCGTGTAAAGAGCAATCAGCCCCAGCATTTT.

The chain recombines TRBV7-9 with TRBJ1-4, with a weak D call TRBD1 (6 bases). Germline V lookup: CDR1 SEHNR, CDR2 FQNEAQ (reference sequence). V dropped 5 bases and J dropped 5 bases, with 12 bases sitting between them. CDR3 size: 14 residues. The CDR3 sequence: CASSRTEPNEKLFF. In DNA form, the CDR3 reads TGTGCCAGCAGCCGGACAGAACCCAATGAAAAACTGTTTTTT.

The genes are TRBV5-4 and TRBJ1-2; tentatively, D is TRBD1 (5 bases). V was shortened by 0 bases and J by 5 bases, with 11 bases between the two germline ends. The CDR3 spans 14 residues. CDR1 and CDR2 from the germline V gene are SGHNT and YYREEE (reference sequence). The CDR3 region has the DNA TGTGCCAGCAGCTTGGAAGGGACGGGGTATGGCTACACCTTC. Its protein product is CASSLEGTGYGYTF.

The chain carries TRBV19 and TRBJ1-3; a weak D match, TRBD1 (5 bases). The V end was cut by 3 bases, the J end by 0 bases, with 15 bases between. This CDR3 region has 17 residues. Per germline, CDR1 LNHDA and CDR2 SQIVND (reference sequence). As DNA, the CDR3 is TGTGCCAGTAGTATTTTGGGACTGACGAGCTCTGGAAACACCATATATTTT. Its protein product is CASSILGLTSSGNTIYF.

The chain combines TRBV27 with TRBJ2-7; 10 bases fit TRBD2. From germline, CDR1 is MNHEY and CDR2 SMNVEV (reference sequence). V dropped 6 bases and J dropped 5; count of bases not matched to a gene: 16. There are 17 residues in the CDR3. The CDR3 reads CASSPWGERGGGHEQYF. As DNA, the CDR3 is TGTGCCAGCAGCCCCTGGGGGGAGCGGGGGGGCGGGCACGAGCAGTACTTC.

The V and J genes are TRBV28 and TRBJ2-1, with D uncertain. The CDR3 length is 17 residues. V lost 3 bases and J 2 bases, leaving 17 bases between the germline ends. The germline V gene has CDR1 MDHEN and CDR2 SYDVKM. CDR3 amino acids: CASSFYSVGVPYNEQFF. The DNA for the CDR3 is TGTGCCAGCAGTTTTTATTCTGTAGGAGTGCCCTACAATGAGCAGTTCTTC.

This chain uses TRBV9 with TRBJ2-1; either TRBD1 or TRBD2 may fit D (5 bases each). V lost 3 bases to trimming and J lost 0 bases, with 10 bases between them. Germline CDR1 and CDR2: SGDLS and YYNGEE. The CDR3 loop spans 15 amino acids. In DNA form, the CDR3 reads TGTGCCAGCAGCGGGGGACCGAACTCCTACAATGAGCAGTTCTTC. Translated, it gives CASSGGPNSYNEQFF.

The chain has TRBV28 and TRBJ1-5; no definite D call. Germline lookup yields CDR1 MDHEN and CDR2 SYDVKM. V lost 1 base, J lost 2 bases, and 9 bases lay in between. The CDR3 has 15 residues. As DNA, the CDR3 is TGTGCCAGCAGTTTATCGGAACAAGGCAATCAGCCCCAGCATTTT. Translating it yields CASSLSEQGNQPQHF.

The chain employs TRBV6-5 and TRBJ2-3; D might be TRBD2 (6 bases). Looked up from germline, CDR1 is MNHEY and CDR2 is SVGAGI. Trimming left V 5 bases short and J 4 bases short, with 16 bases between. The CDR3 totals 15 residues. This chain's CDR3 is CASSTPRTNSDTQYF. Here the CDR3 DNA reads TGTGCCAGCAGTACTCCCAGGACTAACTCAGATACGCAGTATTTT.

CDR3 region: CASSELRGAGLDYGYTF. DNA of the CDR3: TGTGCCAGCAGTGAACTCCGGGGGGCAGGTCTGGACTATGGCTACACCTTC. The chain joins TRBV25-1 to TRBJ1-2; TRBD1 is a possible D gene (6 bases). The CDR3 is made up of 17 amino acids. V was pared by 2 bases and J by 3 bases, with 19 bases between. The germline V gene encodes CDR1 MGHDK and CDR2 SYGVNS.

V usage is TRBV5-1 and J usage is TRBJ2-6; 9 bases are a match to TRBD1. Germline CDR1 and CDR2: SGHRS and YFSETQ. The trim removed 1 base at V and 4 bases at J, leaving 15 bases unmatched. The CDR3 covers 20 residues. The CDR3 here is CASSLSLDPGQGSGANVLTF. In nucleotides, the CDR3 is TGCGCCAGCAGCTTGTCCCTCGATCCGGGACAGGGTAGCGGGGCCAACGTCCTGACTTTC.

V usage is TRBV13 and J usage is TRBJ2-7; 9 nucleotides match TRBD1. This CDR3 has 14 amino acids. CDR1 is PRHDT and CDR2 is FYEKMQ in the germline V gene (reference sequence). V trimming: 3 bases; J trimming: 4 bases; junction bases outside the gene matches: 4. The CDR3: CASSFRDREYEQYF. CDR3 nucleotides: TGTGCCAGCAGCTTTCGGGACAGGGAGTACGAGCAGTACTTC.

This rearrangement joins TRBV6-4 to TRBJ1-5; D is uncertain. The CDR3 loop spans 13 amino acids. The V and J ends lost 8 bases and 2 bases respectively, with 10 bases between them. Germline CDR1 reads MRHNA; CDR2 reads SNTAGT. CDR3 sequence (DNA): TGTGCCAGCGGTAGGGTTCGCAATCAGCCCCAGCATTTT. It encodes CASGRVRNQPQHF.

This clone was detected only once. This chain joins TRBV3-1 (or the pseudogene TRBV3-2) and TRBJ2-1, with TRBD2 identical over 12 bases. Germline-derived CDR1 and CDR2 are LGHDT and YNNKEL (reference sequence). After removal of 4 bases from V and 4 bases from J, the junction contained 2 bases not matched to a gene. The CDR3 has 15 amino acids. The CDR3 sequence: CASSRGTSGYNEQFF. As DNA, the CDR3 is TGTGCCAGCAGCCGGGGGACTAGCGGGTACAATGAGCAGTTCTTC.

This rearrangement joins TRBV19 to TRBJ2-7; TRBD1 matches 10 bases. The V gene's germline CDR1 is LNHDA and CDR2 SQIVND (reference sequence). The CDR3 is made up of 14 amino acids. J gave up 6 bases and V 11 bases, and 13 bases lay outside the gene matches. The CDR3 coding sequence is TGTGCCTGCCAGGCAAGGGACAGGGGCGGCGAGCAGTACTTC. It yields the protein CACQARDRGGEQYF. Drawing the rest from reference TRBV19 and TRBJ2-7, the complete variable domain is DGGITQSPKYLFRKEGQNVTLSCEQNLNHDAMYWYRQDPGQGLRLIYYSQIVNDFQKGDIAEGYSVSREKKESFPLTVTSAQKNPTAFYLCACQARDRGGEQYFGPGTRLTVT.

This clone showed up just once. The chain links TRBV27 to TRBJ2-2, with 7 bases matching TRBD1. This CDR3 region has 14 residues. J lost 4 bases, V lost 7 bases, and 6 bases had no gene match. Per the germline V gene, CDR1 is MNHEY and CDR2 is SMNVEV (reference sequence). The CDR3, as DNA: TGTGCCAGCACCACCAGGGGGAGCACCGGGGAGCTGTTTTTT. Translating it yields CASTTRGSTGELFF.